A selection of T cell receptor beta chains follows, all from one sample in a study of OX40 agonist ivuxolimab in advanced cancers. TCRdb's copy holds only in-frame clones and misses some; the assay was immunoSEQ multiplex PCR. Of some 74,000 clones listed, roughly 85% are singletons. This specimen consisted of CD4+ or CD8+ T cells sorted from blood, obtained in a trial of the OX40 agonist ivuxolimab. The receptors come from an adult with an advanced solid tumor such as melanoma, head and neck, liver or kidney cancer. CDR3s include the opening cysteine and the closing phenylalanine or tryptophan. D genes are given only for firm matches. Size tells how often a clone was seen (once, few, many) or the class of an expanded clone, and some rows leave it out.

- TRBD2 TRBJ2-5 TRBV5-1 CASSLGLAGLEGQETQYF TGCGCCAGCAGCTTGGGACTAGCGGGGTTAGAGGGGCAAGAGACCCAGTACTTC
- - TRBJ2-3 TRBV19 CASRRRETDTQYF TGTGCCAGTAGGAGAAGGGAAACAGATACGCAGTATTTT
- TRBD1 TRBJ1-3 TRBV6-1 CASSLTGAGNTIYF TGTGCCAGCAGTTTAACAGGGGCTGGAAACACCATATATTTT
- TRBD1 TRBJ1-4 TRBV5-1 CASSLGQGTNEKLFF TGCGCCAGCAGCCTCGGACAGGGGACCAATGAAAAACTGTTTTTT
- - TRBJ2-7 TRBV6-5 CASSPWERSSYEQYF TGTGCCAGCAGTCCCTGGGAGCGGAGCTCCTACGAGCAGTACTTC
once - TRBJ1-1 TRBV19 CASSMWVATEAFF TGTGCCAGTAGTATGTGGGTAGCCACTGAAGCTTTCTTT
- - TRBJ2-3 TRBV7-2 CASSPRVAVSTDTQYF TGTGCCAGCAGCCCCAGGGTAGCGGTTAGCACAGATACGCAGTATTTT
- - TRBJ2-1 TRBV6-6 CASSRLTNEQFF TGTGCCAGCAGTCGACTAACTAATGAGCAGTTCTTC
- TRBD1 TRBJ1-5 TRBV19 CASSITGVGQPQHF TGTGCCAGTAGTATTACAGGGGTAGGTCAGCCCCAGCATTTT
- TRBD1 TRBJ1-2 TRBV20-1 CSAGQGSGYTF TGCAGTGCTGGACAGGGAAGCGGCTACACCTTC
once - TRBJ2-7 TRBV28 CASSSAHNSYEQYF TGTGCCAGCAGTTCCGCACACAACTCCTACGAGCAGTACTTC
- TRBD1 TRBJ2-1 TRBV14 CASSQVNRDRSQFF TGTGCCAGCAGCCAAGTAAACCGGGACAGATCGCAGTTCTTC
- - TRBJ2-7 TRBV28 CASSLVGHEQYF TGTGCCAGCAGTTTAGTCGGGCACGAGCAGTACTTC
- - TRBJ2-5 TRBV5-1 CASSSRQWVGETQYF TGCGCCAGCAGCTCCCGACAATGGGTGGGGGAGACCCAGTACTTC
once - TRBJ2-2 TRBV4-1 CASSRPDGNTGELFF TGCGCCAGCAGCCGCCCGGACGGGAACACCGGGGAGCTGTTTTTT
once - TRBJ2-7 TRBV6-6 CASSYSRGKSYEQYF TGTGCCAGCAGTTACTCGAGGGGGAAGAGCTACGAGCAGTACTTC
- - TRBJ1-2 TRBV27 CASSLSGLYGYTF TGTGCCAGCAGTTTATCGGGCTTGTATGGCTACACCTTC
once TRBD2 TRBJ2-5 TRBV6-5 CASSQRTSGMGTQYF TGTGCCAGCAGTCAAAGGACTAGCGGGATGGGGACCCAGTACTTC
- TRBD1 TRBJ1-1 TRBV6-6 CASREKGQGGSEAFF TGTGCCAGCAGAGAGAAGGGACAGGGGGGGTCTGAAGCTTTCTTT
- - TRBJ1-5 TRBV18 CASSPLGRISNQPQHF TGTGCCAGCTCACCACTCGGGCGGATTAGCAATCAGCCCCAGCATTTT
- TRBD1 TRBJ1-1 TRBV28 CAVDRVNTEAFF TGTGCCGTTGACAGGGTGAACACTGAAGCTTTCTTT
- - TRBJ2-3 TRBV5-1 CASSFSSRTDTQYF TGCGCCAGCAGCTTTTCATCTCGCACAGATACGCAGTATTTT
- TRBD1 TRBJ2-7 TRBV6-5 CASSRLRDRGNEQYF TGTGCCAGCAGCCGACTACGGGACAGGGGAAACGAGCAGTACTTC
- - TRBJ2-7 TRBV18 CASSLGNFVDEQYF TGTGCCAGCTCTCTAGGTAATTTCGTGGACGAGCAGTACTTC
- - TRBJ1-1 TRBV6-1 CASSETHWTNTEAFF TGTGCCAGCAGTGAAACCCACTGGACGAACACTGAAGCTTTCTTT
- TRBD2 TRBJ2-7 TRBV9 CASSSAGGGWEQYF TGTGCCAGCAGCTCAGCGGGGGGCGGTTGGGAGCAGTACTTC
- TRBD2 TRBJ2-1 TRBV5-1 CASSLWGLANEQFF TGCGCCAGCAGCCTCTGGGGACTAGCCAATGAGCAGTTCTTC
- TRBD2 TRBJ2-3 TRBV29-1 CSVDRTSGGWYF TGCAGCGTTGATCGGACTAGTGGGGGGTGGTATTTT
- TRBD2 TRBJ2-7 TRBV5-5 CASRAGVATYEQYF TGTGCCAGCCGTGCGGGGGTCGCCACCTACGAGCAGTACTTC
- - TRBJ1-3 TRBV11-2 CASSLVLSSGNTIYF TGTGCCAGCAGCTTAGTTCTGAGCTCTGGAAACACCATATATTTT
- - TRBJ2-1 TRBV7-2 CASRSGLEQFF TGTGCCAGCAGGTCAGGGCTTGAGCAGTTCTTC
- - TRBJ1-5 TRBV6-9 CASSSGKGRQPQHF TGTGCCAGCAGTTCAGGGAAGGGGAGGCAGCCCCAGCATTTT
- - TRBJ1-5 TRBV28 CATQFRGRAQHF TGTGCCACCCAGTTTAGGGGAAGGGCCCAGCATTTT
- - TRBJ1-1 TRBV5-8 CASSWGHPDTEAFF TGTGCCAGCAGTTGGGGTCATCCCGACACTGAAGCTTTCTTT
- TRBD1 TRBJ2-7 TRBV18 CASSAGQGYGEQYF TGTGCCAGCTCAGCCGGACAGGGGTACGGCGAGCAGTACTTC
- - TRBJ1-2 TRBV7-2 CASSYDSNYGYTF TGTGCCAGCAGTTACGACAGTAACTATGGCTACACCTTC
- - TRBJ2-7 TRBV28 CASSFSPRLGEQYF TGTGCCAGCAGTTTCAGCCCTCGGTTGGGAGAGCAGTACTTC
- TRBD2 TRBJ2-7 TRBV19 CASSMPGLAGVDEQYF TGTGCCAGTAGTATGCCCGGACTAGCGGGAGTAGACGAGCAGTACTTC
- TRBD1 TRBJ2-7 TRBV30 CAWTQGSSYEQYF TGTGCCTGGACACAGGGGAGCTCCTACGAGCAGTACTTC
few - TRBJ1-5 TRBV7-9 CASSLVGPISNQPQHF TGTGCCAGCAGCTTAGTTGGGCCTATTAGCAATCAGCCCCAGCATTTT
- TRBD1 TRBJ2-1 TRBV7-7 CASSLEGTAEQFF TGTGCCAGCAGCTTGGAAGGGACAGCCGAGCAGTTCTTC
- TRBD2 TRBJ2-4 TRBV7-2 CASSRGLAGAKNIQYF TGTGCCAGCAGCCGAGGACTAGCGGGAGCCAAAAACATTCAGTACTTC
- - TRBJ1-4 TRBV6-1 CASSASGGGEKLFF TGTGCCAGCAGTGCTTCCGGGGGTGGTGAAAAACTGTTTTTT
- - TRBJ1-5 TRBV7-9 CASSPRNGNQPQHF TGTGCCAGCAGCCCCCGCAACGGTAACCAGCCCCAGCATTTT
- - TRBJ2-7 TRBV6-1 CASMIGGAYEQYF TGTGCCAGCATGATAGGCGGGGCGTACGAGCAGTACTTC
once - TRBJ1-1 TRBV28 CASSSGQNTEAFF TGTGCCAGCAGTTCAGGACAGAACACTGAAGCTTTCTTT
- - TRBJ2-2 TRBV5-1 CASSTTGTANTGELFF TGCGCCAGCAGCACTACCGGGACGGCGAACACCGGGGAGCTGTTTTTT
- TRBD2 TRBJ2-1 TRBV19 CASIQRELTYNEQFF TGTGCCAGTATCCAGCGGGAGTTGACCTACAATGAGCAGTTCTTC
- - TRBJ1-4 TRBV28 CASSPHVTNEKLFF TGTGCCAGCAGTCCACACGTTACTAATGAAAAACTGTTTTTT
- - TRBJ1-5 TRBV7-8 CASSPPLREVVYQPQHF TGTGCCAGCAGCCCCCCTCTCAGAGAGGTAGTATATCAGCCCCAGCATTTT